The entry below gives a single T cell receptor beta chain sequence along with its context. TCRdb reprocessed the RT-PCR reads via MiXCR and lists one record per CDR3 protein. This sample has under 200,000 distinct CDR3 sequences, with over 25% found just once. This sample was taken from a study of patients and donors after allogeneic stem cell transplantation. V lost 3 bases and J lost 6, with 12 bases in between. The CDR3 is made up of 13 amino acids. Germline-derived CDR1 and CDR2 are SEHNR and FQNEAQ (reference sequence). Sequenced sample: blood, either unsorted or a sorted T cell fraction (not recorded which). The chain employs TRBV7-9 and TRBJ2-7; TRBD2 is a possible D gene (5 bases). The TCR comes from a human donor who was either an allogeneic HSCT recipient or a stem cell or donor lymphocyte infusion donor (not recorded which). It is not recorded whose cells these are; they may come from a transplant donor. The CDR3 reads CASSFERLSEQYF. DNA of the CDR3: TGTGCCAGCAGCTTCGAGCGGTTAAGCGAGCAGTACTTC.